A selection of T cell receptor beta chains follows, all from one sample in a study of CD8+ T cells in alopecia areata. The method was immunoSEQ multiplex PCR; TCRdb's version includes in-frame clones alone and lacks a portion of them. The table lists approximately 30,000 clones, roughly 60% of them singletons, with about 20% in the top ten. Sequenced material: NKG2D-high CD8+ T cells sorted from blood. All receptors derive from a human donor with alopecia areata. Each CDR3 is given with its conserved first and last residue. The D gene is left open where the match is weak. Rows may omit the clone size; those that give it use once, few, many or a size class.

D	V	J	size	length	DNA	CDR3
NA	TRBV25-1	TRBJ2-5	NA	12	TGTGCCAGCAGTGCCAGACGGGAGACCCAGTACTTC	CASSARRETQYF
NA	TRBV7-9	TRBJ2-7	few	13	TGTGCCAGCAGCCTAACGGAAACCTACGAGCAGTACTTC	CASSLTETYEQYF
NA	TRBV27	TRBJ2-5	few	15	TGTGCCAGCAGTCCTACGATTACAGGGAAAGAGACCCAGTACTTC	CASSPTITGKETQYF
NA	TRBV14	TRBJ2-7	NA	15	TGTGCCAGCAGCCAAGTGACGATAGGGGCCTGGGAGCAGTACTTC	CASSQVTIGAWEQYF
NA	TRBV29-1	TRBJ2-7	NA	13	TGCAGCGTTGCCACAGAGAGCTCCTACGAGCAGTACTTC	CSVATESSYEQYF
NA	TRBV19	TRBJ2-2	few	11	TGTGCCAGTAGTATGACCGGGGAGCTGTTTTTT	CASSMTGELFF
TRBD2	TRBV6-4	TRBJ2-1	few	15	TGTGCCAGCAGTATGGGACTAGCGGGGACCAATGAGCAGTTCTTC	CASSMGLAGTNEQFF
NA	TRBV7-6	TRBJ2-7	NA	16	TGTGCCAGCAGCTCCCCGGGTGGCGGGACCTCCTACGAGCAGTACTTC	CASSSPGGGTSYEQYF
NA	TRBV2	TRBJ1-1	few	12	TGTGCCGGTTCACGGCCGAACACTGAAGCTTTCTTT	CAGSRPNTEAFF
TRBD2	TRBV10-2	TRBJ2-1	NA	12	TGCGCCAGTTTAAGCGGGGCTAATGAGCAGTTCTTC	CASLSGANEQFF
NA	TRBV5-6	TRBJ2-1	NA	15	TGTGCCAGCAGCTTCTGGGGGACAAACTACAATGAGCAGTTCTTC	CASSFWGTNYNEQFF
TRBD2	TRBV2	TRBJ2-1	few	16	TGTGCCAGCAGTCTATACAGCGGGAGCTCCTACAATGAGCAGTTCTTC	CASSLYSGSSYNEQFF
NA	TRBV2	TRBJ2-3	NA	14	TGTGCCAGCATGAGGGACGGGAGCACAGATACGCAGTATTTT	CASMRDGSTDTQYF
TRBD2	TRBV29-1	TRBJ2-3	few	14	TGCAGCGCAGAAGGCGGGGGGGTCACAGATACGCAGTATTTT	CSAEGGGVTDTQYF
NA	TRBV27	TRBJ2-7	NA	13	TGTGCCAGCAGTGGCGGATTTACCTACGAGCAGTACTTC	CASSGGFTYEQYF
TRBD1	TRBV4-1	TRBJ1-1	NA	15	TGCGCCAGCAGCCCCCTGACAGGGCAGCACACTGAAGCTTTCTTT	CASSPLTGQHTEAFF
NA	TRBV28	TRBJ2-2	NA	16	TGTGCCAGCAGTATTCAGGACAGTTTACCCACCGGGGAGCTGTTTTTT	CASSIQDSLPTGELFF
NA	TRBV4-1	TRBJ2-1	NA	13	TGCGCCAGCAGCCCCGGACTTTACAATGAGCAGTTCTTC	CASSPGLYNEQFF
TRBD2	TRBV4-2	TRBJ2-2	NA	17	TGTGCCAGCAGCCAAGATTTGCGGGGGGGCCTCACCGGGGAGCTGTTTTTT	CASSQDLRGGLTGELFF
TRBD2	TRBV27	TRBJ2-1	NA	18	TGTGCCAGCAGTTTATACGGGGGGGGAGATATCTCCTACAATGAGCAGTTCTTC	CASSLYGGGDISYNEQFF
NA	TRBV7-9	TRBJ2-6	NA	17	TGTGCCAGCAGCTTCAGGCCGGGGGCGACTGGGGCCAACGTCCTGACTTTC	CASSFRPGATGANVLTF
TRBD1	TRBV30	TRBJ1-5	NA	15	TGTGCCTGGAGTGGCGGACAGGGAGTAAATCAGCCCCAGCATTTT	CAWSGGQGVNQPQHF
TRBD1	TRBV28	TRBJ1-4	NA	16	TGTGCCAGCAGTTCCCCCCAGACAGGGAGAGGCGAAAAACTGTTTTTT	CASSSPQTGRGEKLFF
TRBD1	TRBV6-6	TRBJ2-1	NA	15	TGTGCCAGCAGTTTGGGACAGGAGTCCTACAATGAGCAGTTCTTC	CASSLGQESYNEQFF
NA	TRBV27	TRBJ2-5	NA	13	TGTGCCAGCAGTTTTGTGGGAGGCGAGACCCAGTACTTC	CASSFVGGETQYF